This passage covers 31 T cell receptor beta chains from one sample sequenced in a study of blood T cell repertoires in COVID-19. Some clones are missing from TCRdb's copy, which holds only in-frame ones; the method was immunoSEQ multiplex PCR. The data show 350,000 to 450,000 clones, with roughly 90% seen just once and around 7.5% held by the top ten. Sequenced sample: peripheral blood. These receptor sequences come from a woman between 55 and 75 years old with COVID-19, enrolled during active disease.

The V call is TRBV5-1, the J call TRBJ2-7; TRBD1 agrees at 8 bases. The CDR3 totals 18 residues. J was trimmed by 0 bases and V by 4 bases; bases with no gene match: 15. Germline assignment: CDR1 SGHRS and CDR2 YFSETQ. CDR3 amino acids: CASSTSRDRFLSSYEQYF. CDR3 in DNA: TGCGCCAGCAGCACGTCCCGGGACAGGTTTTTGAGCTCCTACGAGCAGTACTTC. Using reference TRBV5-1 and TRBJ2-7 for the parts outside the CDR3, the full variable domain is KAGVTQTPRYLIKTRGQQVTLSCSPISGHRSVSWYQQTPGQGLQFLFEYFSETQRNKGNFPGRFSGRQFSNSRSEMNVSTLELGDSALYLCASSTSRDRFLSSYEQYFGPGTRLTVT.

The chain carries TRBV7-2 and TRBJ2-1, with 15 bases fitting TRBD2. The CDR3 consists of 17 residues. CDR1 SGHTA and CDR2 FQGNSA come from the germline V gene. V gave up 4 bases and J gave up 9 bases; unmatched junction bases: 10. The CDR3 DNA follows: TGTGCCAGCAGCTACCCCTCCGGGACTAGCGGGAGGAGTGAGCAGTTCTTC. It is translated as CASSYPSGTSGRSEQFF.

This rearrangement joins TRBV2 to TRBJ2-1, with 7 nucleotides matching TRBD2. CDR1 and CDR2 (germline): SNHLY, FYNNEI. CDR3 length: 15 residues. V was pared by 6 bases and J by 0 bases, with 5 bases of the junction left unmatched. CDR3 sequence (DNA): TGTGCCAGCAGAGCGGGGATTAGCTCCTACAATGAGCAGTTCTTC. Translation gives CASRAGISSYNEQFF.

V and J are TRBV7-9 and TRBJ2-1; TRBD2 aligns across 11 bases. CDR1 is SEHNR, CDR2 FQNEAQ, per germline (reference sequence). CDR3 length: 15 amino acids. V was clipped by 5 bases and J by 9 bases; unmatched bases: 9. The CDR3 DNA sequence: TGTGCCAGCAGCACCCTAGCGGGGGGTTATAGTGAGCAGTTCTTC. This encodes CASSTLAGGYSEQFF.

The gene calls are TRBV7-6 and TRBJ1-5, with 11 positions matching TRBD1. With V trimmed by 5 bases and J by 4 bases, 13 bases remained unmatched. From germline, CDR1 is SGHVS and CDR2 FNYEAQ. The CDR3 extends over 18 amino acids. CDR3 protein: CASSPSPGQGDGNQPQHF. In DNA, the CDR3 is TGTGCCAGCAGCCCCTCCCCGGGACAGGGGGACGGAAATCAGCCCCAGCATTTT.

V and J are TRBV11-2 and TRBJ2-1; 7 bases agree with TRBD2. The CDR3 length is 15 residues. Per the germline V gene, CDR1 is SGHAT and CDR2 is FQNNGV. The J segment lost 6 bases and the V segment lost 5 bases, leaving 10 bases of the junction unmatched. The CDR3 DNA sequence: TGTGCCAGCAGCCCTTGGACTAGGGGTCTCAATGAGCAGTTCTTC. Amino acids: CASSPWTRGLNEQFF.

The CDR3: CASSLSGVPSTDTQYF. The CDR3 DNA follows: TGTGCCAGCAGCCTTAGCGGGGTACCTAGCACAGATACGCAGTATTTT. The J gene is TRBJ2-3, the V gene TRBV13, with 8 bases fitting TRBD2. Germline V CDR1 and CDR2: PRHDT, FYEKMQ (reference sequence). The CDR3 has 16 residues. The V gene end was trimmed by 5 bases and the J gene end by 0 bases; junction bases not matched to a gene: 7.

Written as DNA, the CDR3 is TGTGCCAGCAGCTCCGGGACAGTCCCCTACGAGCAGTACTTC. Protein sequence: CASSSGTVPYEQYF. The rearrangement links TRBV2 to TRBJ2-7; TRBD1 matches 7 bases. Germline trimming cut 6 bases from V and 2 bases from J; bases unmatched to any gene: 7. Germline V CDR1 and CDR2: SNHLY, FYNNEI. There are 14 residues in the CDR3.

The J gene is TRBJ1-2, the V gene TRBV4-1, with 9 positions matching TRBD1. This CDR3 has 16 residues. The germline gives CDR1 MGHRA, CDR2 YSYEKL. V was clipped by 4 bases and J by 7 bases; unmatched bases: 13. CDR3 in amino acids: CASSPLPGQGLSGYTF. The CDR3 DNA sequence: TGCGCCAGCAGCCCGCTTCCGGGACAGGGTTTAAGTGGCTACACCTTC.

V is TRBV2 and J is TRBJ2-7; 10 bases map to TRBD2. Germline lookup yields CDR1 SNHLY and CDR2 FYNNEI. CDR3 size: 15 residues. V shed 2 bases and J 2 bases; nucleotides not matched to a gene: 3. The CDR3 protein is CASSEWTSGAYEQYF. The DNA of the CDR3 is TGTGCCAGCAGTGAATGGACTAGCGGAGCCTACGAGCAGTACTTC. Variable domain in full (rest from reference TRBV2 and TRBJ2-7): EPEVTQTPSHQVTQMGQEVILRCVPISNHLYFYWYRQILGQKVEFLVSFYNNEISEKSEIFDDQFSVERPDGSNFTLKIRSTKLEDSAMYFCASSEWTSGAYEQYFGPGTRLTVT.

The chain combines TRBV7-2 with TRBJ1-2; D is unresolved. Deletions cut 1 base from V and 4 bases from J, with 7 bases between. Germline assignment: CDR1 SGHTA and CDR2 FQGNSA. CDR3 length: 13 amino acids. CDR3 coding DNA: TGTGCCAGCAGCTTAGTGGCTTCCTATGGCTACACCTTC. Its translation: CASSLVASYGYTF.

V is TRBV4-2 and J is TRBJ2-5; the match to TRBD2 covers 15 bases. CDR1 is LGHNA and CDR2 is YNFKEQ in the germline V gene. V gave up 4 bases and J gave up 5 bases; unmatched junction bases: 17. The CDR3 runs 20 residues. The CDR3 DNA follows: TGTGCCAGCAGCCCGACAACGGGACTAGCGGGGGGCTTGGGTTTGGAGACCCAGTACTTC. This encodes CASSPTTGLAGGLGLETQYF.

The chain couples TRBV4-3 to TRBJ2-3; perhaps TRBD2 as D (6 bases). Per the germline V gene, CDR1 is LGHNA and CDR2 is YSLEER. V was cut by 0 bases and J by 2 bases, with 9 bases left in between. CDR3 length equals 15 residues. CDR3 region: CASSQDSSATDTQYF. The CDR3 DNA is TGCGCCAGCAGCCAAGATTCTAGCGCCACAGATACGCAGTATTTT.

The chain has TRBV5-1 and TRBJ2-1; 10 bases are shared with TRBD2. CDR3 length: 15 residues. The trim removed 6 bases at V and 6 bases at J, leaving 9 bases unmatched. The germline gives CDR1 SGHRS, CDR2 YFSETQ. The CDR3 here is CASTDEASGGNEQFF. CDR3 sequence (DNA): TGCGCCAGCACCGACGAGGCTAGCGGGGGCAATGAGCAGTTCTTC.

The genes are TRBV2 and TRBJ2-3; TRBD1 matches at 10 bases. The junction had 4 bases not matched to a gene; V was cut back by 6 bases and J by 4 bases. CDR3 length: 14 amino acids. The germline V gene has CDR1 SNHLY and CDR2 FYNNEI. The CDR3 here is CASSPTGGADTQYF. The CDR3 DNA is TGTGCCAGCAGCCCGACAGGGGGCGCAGATACGCAGTATTTT.

The CDR3 protein is CASSLADRENQPQHF. For the CDR3, the DNA is TGTGCCAGCAGCTTAGCGGACAGGGAGAATCAGCCCCAGCATTTT. The rearrangement uses TRBV7-2 and TRBJ1-5; 8 nucleotides agree with TRBD1. V lost 0 bases to trimming and J lost 4 bases; unmatched junction nucleotides: 2. Per germline, CDR1 SGHTA and CDR2 FQGNSA. CDR3 length: 15 amino acids.

Only a few counts were recorded for this clone. This sequence joins TRBV7-2 and TRBJ1-3; TRBD1 matches at 12 bases. The CDR3 totals 17 residues. Losses at the gene ends were 0 bases for V and 4 bases for J; bases not matched to a gene: 4. Germline CDR1 is SGHTA and CDR2 is FQGNSA. In DNA, the CDR3 is TGTGCCAGCAGCTTAGCACCGGGACAGGGGGCCGGAAACACCATATATTTT. This sequence encodes CASSLAPGQGAGNTIYF.

The genes are TRBV13 and TRBJ2-1; 12 bases fit TRBD2. V lost 3 bases and J lost 7; bases outside the gene matches: 4. Germline loops: CDR1 PRHDT, CDR2 FYEKMQ (reference sequence). CDR3 size: 15 residues. The chain's CDR3 is CASSFPSGGDNEQFF. CDR3 sequence (DNA): TGTGCCAGCAGCTTCCCTAGCGGGGGGGATAATGAGCAGTTCTTC.

This rearrangement joins TRBV27 to TRBJ1-6; D perhaps matches TRBD1 (5 bases). The germline CDR1 and CDR2 sequences are MNHEY and SMNVEV (reference sequence). Trimming shortened V by 2 bases and J by 1 base, and 9 bases separated the two germline ends. There are 16 residues in the CDR3. As DNA, the CDR3 is TGTGCCAGCAGTTTAGCTAGGGGATCCTATAATTCACCCCTCCACTTT. Translation gives CASSLARGSYNSPLHF.

The V call is TRBV4-2, the J call TRBJ1-2; tentatively, D is TRBD1 (5 bases). Trimming left V 0 bases short and J 8 bases short, with 16 bases between. The germline CDR1 and CDR2 sequences are LGHNA and YNFKEQ. The CDR3 has 15 amino acids. CDR3 nucleotides: TGTGCCAGCAGCCAAGAGGGGGGGGATCTCTACGGCTACACCTTC. It yields the protein CASSQEGGDLYGYTF.

The gene calls are TRBV19 and TRBJ1-4; the D is unclear. Deletions cut 7 bases from V and 0 bases from J, with 9 bases between. Germline CDR1 and CDR2: LNHDA and SQIVND (reference sequence). This CDR3 comprises 14 residues. Here the CDR3 DNA reads TGTGCCAGTACACACGGGGCAACTAATGAAAAACTGTTTTTT. Its protein is CASTHGATNEKLFF.

The rearrangement joins TRBV10-3 to TRBJ1-2; D uncertain. Trimming took 4 bases from V and 3 from J, leaving 15 bases between them. This CDR3 comprises 15 residues. The germline V gene encodes CDR1 ENHRY and CDR2 SYGVKD. The CDR3 here is CAISVSSIPDYGYTF. In DNA form, the CDR3 reads TGTGCCATCAGTGTATCCTCAATTCCGGACTATGGCTACACCTTC.

V is TRBV12-2 and J is TRBJ1-5. TRBV12-2 corresponds to a pseudogene. CDR3 length: 18 residues. The CDR3 nucleotides read TGTGCAAGTCGCCTCATACTACGTTTCGACGGGAGCAATCAGCCCCAGCATTTT. This translates into CASRLILRFDGSNQPQHF.

This chain links TRBV5-6 with TRBJ2-5; 7 bases are shared with TRBD2. With 2 bases clipped from V and 2 bases from J, the junction kept 6 bases outside the gene matches. CDR1 and CDR2 (germline): SGHDT, YYEEEE. CDR3 length equals 15 residues. The CDR3 spells CASSLLTSLQETQYF. CDR3 nucleotides: TGTGCCAGCAGCTTACTGACTAGCTTACAAGAGACCCAGTACTTC.

The chain uses TRBV11-2 and TRBJ1-1, with a possible D match to TRBD1 (6 bases). The V end was cut by 2 bases, the J end by 8 bases, with 18 bases between. In germline, CDR1 is SGHAT, CDR2 FQNNGV. The length of the CDR3 is 15 residues. Here the CDR3 reads CASSLQPQTGQEAFF. CDR3 sequence (DNA): TGTGCCAGCAGCTTACAACCCCAGACAGGTCAAGAAGCTTTCTTT. Together with reference TRBV11-2 and TRBJ1-1, the CDR3 gives the full variable domain: EAGVAQSPRYKIIEKRQSVAFWCNPISGHATLYWYQQILGQGPKLLIQFQNNGVVDDSQLPKDRFSAERLKGVDSTLKIQPAKLEDSAVYLCASSLQPQTGQEAFFGQGTRLTVV.

The chain recombines TRBV4-3 with TRBJ2-3; 8 positions agree with TRBD2. Germline V gene lookup returns CDR1 LGHNA and CDR2 YSLEER. The CDR3 is 16 amino acids. With 1 base clipped from V and 5 bases from J, the junction kept 8 bases outside the gene matches. CDR3 region: CASSQAGRALLDTQYF. The CDR3 nucleotides read TGCGCCAGCAGCCAAGCCGGGAGGGCCCTGTTAGATACGCAGTATTTT.

The V gene is TRBV7-8, the J gene TRBJ1-1, with 7 bases identical to TRBD1. The germline gives CDR1 SGHVS, CDR2 FQNEAQ. V shed 8 bases, J shed 0 bases, and the junction held 6 bases outside the gene matches. CDR3 length: 14 amino acids. The CDR3 spells CASWAGGMNTEAFF. The CDR3 region has the DNA TGTGCCAGCTGGGCAGGGGGGATGAACACTGAAGCTTTCTTT.

The chain couples TRBV2 to TRBJ2-3; D unresolved. CDR3 length equals 14 residues. Trimming pared 2 bases from V and 2 bases from J, leaving 8 bases between. The germline CDR1 and CDR2 sequences are SNHLY and FYNNEI. The DNA for the CDR3 is TGTGCCAGCAGTGAATCGTGGGCCACAGATACGCAGTATTTT. Its protein is CASSESWATDTQYF.

As for this clone: One end of the junction fails to match germline, which may point to a read error. CDR3 sequence reads: CASREGHYDRGNSPLHF. The CDR3 DNA is TGTGCCAGCAGGGAAGGCCACTACGACAGGGGTAATTCACCCCTCCACTTT. The rearrangement joins TRBV6-1 to TRBJ1-6; 8 nucleotides match TRBD1. The CDR3 is 17 amino acids. Germline CDR1 MNHNS, CDR2 SASEGT.

This chain joins TRBV2 and TRBJ1-2; D call uncertain. Germline V gives CDR1 SNHLY, CDR2 FYNNEI. Trimming shortened V by 4 bases and J by 4 bases, and 13 bases separated the two germline ends. The CDR3 runs to 14 residues. CDR3 region: CASSAFLGGYGYTF. The CDR3 coding sequence is TGTGCCAGCAGTGCTTTTTTGGGAGGCTATGGCTACACCTTC.

The chain combines TRBV4-1 with TRBJ1-4; possible D gene TRBD1, 5 bases. The CDR3 sequence is 15 residues long. Looked up from germline, CDR1 is MGHRA and CDR2 is YSYEKL. V was cut by 1 base and J by 7 bases, with 13 bases left in between. CDR3 protein: CASSQGAGWGEKLFF. CDR3 bases: TGCGCCAGCAGCCAAGGGGCAGGGTGGGGTGAAAAACTGTTTTTT.